This TCR beta chain appears in the sequencing data of a study of cytomegalovirus exposure and HLA in healthy donors. Details on this clone: As yet, its antigen is unknown. One end of the junction fails to match germline, which may point to a read error.

There are 13 residues in the CDR3. Germline CDR1 SGHRS, CDR2 YFSETQ. 60 Vbeta and 13 Jbeta primers were used in PCR. The table came from immunoSEQ multiplex PCR; TCRdb's copy has only in-frame clones and leaves some out. This repertoire comprises roughly 120,000 clones; its ten largest clones make up roughly 2%. Findings and limits, study-wide: Overall, under 200 TCR beta chains were annotated as cytomegalovirus-associated.

The source is a man in his forties in good health and CMV-seronegative. This chain links TRBV5-1 with TRBJ1-1, with D possibly TRBD1 on 6 matching bases. Sequenced material: PBMCs. CDR3 protein: CASSLTGNAEAFF. CDR3 nucleotides: TGCGCCAGCAGCTTGACAGGGAACGCTGAAGCTTTCTTT.